This TCR beta chain was observed in a study of cytomegalovirus exposure and HLA in healthy donors (dated by TCRdb to about 2017). Study-wide context: In an earlier analysis of several hundred of the donors, 276 Gb of sequence data and 117 million unique TCR beta sequences from 150 million to 200 million T cells were reported. Donor age, sex, ethnicity and CMV serostatus were compiled together with the repertoire data. Every discovery cohort repertoire had been produced on one sequencing platform. An earlier analysis of about 620 of the donors applied high-throughput TCR beta sequencing to assess whether each TCR beta V gene segment acted as functional or pseudogenic. On average, around 230,000 unique TCR beta nucleotide sequences were sequenced per donor among a few hundred genotyped donors of the cohort, with roughly 20% of those sequences being non-productive. Among the roughly 400 genotyped donors, around 81% belonged to the genetic ancestry cluster associated with self-reported Caucasian donors. About 320 gigabases of sequencing data and approximately 84 million unique TCR sequences were included in an early release covering roughly 600 HLA-typed donors. Several DR-DQ haplotypes were handled as single units for association and clustering because linkage in the cohort was strong. Rather than drawing on any new phenotypic data, the later analysis identified candidate immune exposures from TCR beta sequences and the way those sequences occurred across donors. Typing coverage differed by locus: A, B, C, DRB1 and DQB1 were typed in about 629-640 donors, DQA1 in 500 to 550, DPA1 in 600 to 610, and DPB1 in around 440. High-throughput TCR immunosequencing, statistical association of individual TCRs with disease status, and machine learning were combined to predict cytomegalovirus infection status. In a later genetic analysis, genome-wide SNP genotypes for about 55% of the roughly 700 donors were used, and that subset was treated as a discovery cohort. Besides the first cohort of 500 to 700 subjects, a separate validation cohort made up of roughly 130 different subjects was used. Using immunosequencing, the study profiled T cell repertoires from approximately 700 subjects and related those repertoires to cytomegalovirus serostatus. To study patterns of TCR occurrence, a later analysis re-analyzed previously published TCR beta repertoires from several hundred donors and added high-resolution HLA genotyping. Class I and class II HLA loci were covered by the typing at four-digit resolution. The aim of the study was to test whether cataloging public T cell receptors could identify signatures of past pathogen exposure.

V is trimmed back by 2 bases and J by 7 bases, and the junction contains 11 bases that no gene match accounts for. The CDR3 runs 16 residues from the cysteine to the phenylalanine. Left in the record is the CDR3 DNA by itself, 48 bases read in frame from the first base. Taken from the germline V gene, the CDR1 and CDR2 loops are MDHEN and SYDVKM. The paper as a whole reports these results and caveats: The sequencing pipeline was judged likely to have produced a cluster of highly shared sequence variants as a technical artifact. An association between a missense DCLRE1C variant and V-gene and J-gene trimming of TCR beta chains was found in a later genetic analysis and replicated in an independent cohort. When HLA alleles, especially DR and DQ, strongly co-occurred, attributing TCR associations to individual alleles was difficult. The 87-base-pair reads could not distinguish some IMGT-functional V segments, including TRBV6-2 and TRBV6-3, so those segments were excluded. A total of 150 to 200 TCR beta chains were listed by the study as associated with cytomegalovirus. Most TCR sequences were observed very rarely across donors, whereas some public TCRs were present in many individuals. In a later analysis, the rate of TCR association differed among HLA loci, with DRB1 alleles having the most associated TCRs and HLA-C alleles having the fewest. Because counts were too low, roughly 17 rarely observed V segments, including chromosome 9 orphons, were left out of the earlier analysis of approximately 580 of the donors. Because some donors lacked HLA typing at each locus, the association tests relied only on the typed subset. At a false discovery rate of 0.05, a later analysis linked about 17,000 TCR beta sequences to specific HLA alleles. A further reported finding was that TCR beta sequences accurately predicted the HLA-A and HLA-B alleles for most subjects in the first cohort. Compared with equally common non-associated chains, HLA-associated TCR beta chains in a later analysis were more clonally expanded and had lower generation probabilities. In a later analysis, several top co-occurrence clusters were reported to appear linked to parvovirus B19, influenza, CMV and Epstein-Barr virus. Only TCR beta chains were sequenced in this cohort, and the absence of alpha or paired-chain data limited detectable features. In both the original and validation cohorts, the classifier was reported to diagnose cytomegalovirus status with high specificity and sensitivity. Most CMV-associated TCR beta chains appeared to be HLA-restricted in a later analysis, and the HLA associations seemed to be driven largely by CMV exposure. Correlated functional status among segregating V segments might be attributable to linkage disequilibrium, but an unknown experimental factor could not be ruled out. According to a later genetic analysis, donors in an Asian-associated ancestry cluster had fewer N-insertions in productive TCRs than the roughly 700-donor mean. The presence/absence analyses assumed that sequencing depth was roughly uniform across donors, and that assumption may not be true. The authors suggested that the approach could potentially be generalized to other disease states and immunological phenotypes. The only immune exposure information available for the cohort was CMV serostatus. An earlier analysis of some 560 of the donors showed that most TCR beta V segments appeared in productive rearrangements either about 90% or about 30% of the time, which broadly matched IMGT annotations. In vitro tests confirmed that three of the cytomegalovirus-associated TCR beta chains recognize cytomegalovirus antigens.

To note about this clone: The target of this receptor is not known. No much larger clone exists at a distance of one base, and base qualities are not known.

Receptor amplification or capture employed the immunoSEQ multiplex PCR assay. The multiplex PCR relied on a mix of 60 forward primers for TCR Vbeta segments and 13 reverse primers for TCR Jbeta segments. A multiplex PCR assay on genomic DNA amplified the CDR3 region of rearranged TCR beta genes. The Illumina HiSeq System was used to sequence the amplified TCR beta libraries as 87-base-pair reads. For the original study's pipeline: A later analysis counted about 76 million unique TCR beta chains across the 666 repertoires, and about 10 million of these chains were shared by at least two donors. To remove PCR and sequencing errors, raw reads were error-corrected and collapsed into unique sequences using a nearest-neighbor algorithm that merged closely related sequences. CDR3 sequences were aligned to IMGT reference sequences to assign V, D and J gene segments. Each retained sequence needed at least a six-nucleotide match to both a V gene segment and a J gene segment. A rearrangement was called productive if the CDR3 had no stop codons and remained in frame with V and J, and every other rearrangement was called non-productive. CDR3 was defined by IMGT convention, running from the second conserved V-encoded cysteine to the conserved J-encoded phenylalanine. The earlier analysis of 550 to 650 of the donors excluded any sequence lacking an unambiguous match to a single V gene segment. In an earlier analysis of roughly 600 of the donors, a V segment was called functional when productive rearrangements were above 56.7%, and segregating when the standard deviation between donors exceeded 5%. A statistical classification framework was built to diagnose cytomegalovirus status from the catalog of TCR beta chain sequences. A later analysis assigned V and J genes by comparing TCR nucleotide sequences with IMGT/GENE-DB human TR gene sequences. The TCRdist pipeline was used in a later analysis to assign CDR3 sequences and most-parsimonious VDJ recombination scenarios. In a later analysis, each TCR beta chain was defined by its CDR3 amino acid sequence together with its V-gene family, and reads without a unique V-gene family were excluded. In a later analysis, 450 to 600 highly shared, low-generation-probability nucleotide sequences were removed to address suspected cross-contamination and a sequencing artifact. For each public chain, a later analysis derived a clonal expansion index from normalized ranks of inferred template counts within each repertoire. In a later analysis, generation probabilities were computed with a VDJ recombination model fitted to out-of-frame rearrangements, and the resulting probabilities were checked against IGoR. Hypergeometric tests were used in a later analysis to score TCR-TCR, TCR-HLA and TCR-CMV co-occurrence, with a repertoire-size bias correction applied to the TCR pairs. False discovery rates were estimated in a later analysis by permuting HLA or CMV assignments 20 times. In a later analysis, co-occurring TCRs were grouped using DBSCAN, with TCRdist sequence similarity added in when clustering inside HLA-allele-positive subsets. Co-occurrence clustering excluded repertoires with fewer than 30,000 or more than 120,000 public chains, plus five with anomalous nucleotide sharing. TCRdb's version of the immuneACCESS table is confined to in-frame rearrangements and falls short of the full clone set. An unresolved V gene accounts for under half of the shortfall where checked; the remainder is of unknown origin. V and J calls and clone size are given by that table; D and trimming were obtained from the DNA. The sample includes more than 110,000 clones, with more than 60% observed a single time. The ten largest clones take up around 9.1% of the sample.

The cohort consisted of some 670 healthy bone marrow donors. All cohort members were sampled while nominally healthy, although unrecorded immune exposures were likely present. The donor tested CMV seropositive and was one of the 289 seropositive cohort members. A peripheral blood sample was provided by each donor, and peripheral blood mononuclear cells were used for TCR beta sequencing. Genomic DNA was extracted from the blood cell samples with the Qiagen DNeasy Blood Extraction Kit. Sequencing was done on a sample of PBMCs. The sequence came from a woman aged 50 to 60 in good health and CMV-seropositive. This sequence uses TRBV28 and TRBJ2-7; a stretch of 10 junction bases matches TRBD1. The CDR3 loop reads CASSLPMGQGFKEQYF. The bases are TGTGCCAGCAGTTTACCTATGGGACAGGGGTTTAAGGAGCAGTACTTC. The entire variable domain, with the stretches around the CDR3 drawn from the reference TRBV28 and TRBJ2-7 proteins, is DVKVTQSSRYLVKRTGEKVFLECVQDMDHENMFWYRQDPGLGLRLIYFSYDVKMKEKGDIPEGYSVSREKKERFSLILESASTNQTSMYLCASSLPMGQGFKEQYFGPGTRLTVT.